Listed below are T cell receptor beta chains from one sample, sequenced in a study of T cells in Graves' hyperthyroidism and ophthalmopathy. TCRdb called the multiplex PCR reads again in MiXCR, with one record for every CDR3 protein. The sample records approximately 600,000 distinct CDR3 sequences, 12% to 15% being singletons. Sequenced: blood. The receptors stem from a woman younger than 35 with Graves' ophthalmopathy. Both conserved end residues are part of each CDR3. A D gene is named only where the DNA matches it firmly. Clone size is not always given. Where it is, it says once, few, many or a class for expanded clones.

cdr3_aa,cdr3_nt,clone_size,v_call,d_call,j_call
CASTSGTSGTKNIQYF,TGTGCCAGCACCTCGGGGACTAGCGGCACCAAAAACATTCAGTACTTC,many,TRBV12-3/TRBV12-4,TRBD2,TRBJ2-4
CSARVGQANQPQHF,TGCAGTGCTAGAGTGGGCCAGGCCAATCAGCCCCAGCATTTT,few,TRBV20-1,.,TRBJ1-5
CASSADRGPISIFSYNSPLHF,TGTGCCAGCAGCGCCGACAGGGGGCCCATATCCATCTTCTCCTATAATTCACCCCTCCACTTT,many,TRBV12-3/TRBV12-4,TRBD1,TRBJ1-6
CASSLVARPTYEQYF,TGTGCCAGCAGCTTAGTTGCGAGACCCACCTACGAGCAGTACTTC,many,TRBV7-2,.,TRBJ2-7
CSAREPGEEKLFF,TGCAGTGCTAGAGAGCCAGGGGAGGAAAAACTGTTTTTT,many,TRBV20-1,.,TRBJ1-4
CASSLEAQRGINYGYTF,TGTGCCAGCAGCTTAGAGGCCCAGAGGGGTATTAACTATGGCTACACCTTC,few,TRBV7-9,.,TRBJ1-2
CSAPGAGGAYNEQFF,TGCAGTGCCCCAGGAGCGGGAGGGGCCTACAATGAGCAGTTCTTC,many,TRBV20-1,TRBD2,TRBJ2-1
CASRLRGGGDLWDEQFF,TGTGCCAGCAGACTTCGTGGGGGAGGAGATCTATGGGATGAGCAGTTCTTC,many,TRBV27,.,TRBJ2-1
CSVEESNVGQRSCNQPQHF,TGCAGCGTTGAAGAATCGAACGTGGGACAGCGCTCATGCAATCAGCCCCAGCATTTT,.,TRBV29-1,TRBD1,TRBJ1-5
CASSYWVDGDTGSYEQYF,TGTGCCAGCAGTTACTGGGTGGACGGAGACACGGGATCCTACGAGCAGTACTTC,many,TRBV6-5,.,TRBJ2-7
CASSYLTSGQETQYF,TGTGCCAGCAGTTATTTGACTAGCGGACAAGAGACCCAGTACTTC,.,TRBV7-2,TRBD2,TRBJ2-5
CASSPPTGQGNQPQHF,TGTGCCAGCTCACCACCGACAGGGCAGGGCAATCAGCCCCAGCATTTT,few,TRBV18,TRBD1,TRBJ1-5
CASSLGQGPLYEQYF,TGTGCCAGCAGCTTAGGACAGGGGCCACTATACGAGCAGTACTTC,many,TRBV11-2,TRBD1,TRBJ2-7
CASSTSPTGGQQFF,TGTGCCAGCAGTACTTCCCCTACAGGGGGCCAGCAGTTCTTC,few,TRBV25-1,TRBD1,TRBJ2-1
CASSQGKGAYEQYF,TGTGCCAGCAGCCAAGGTAAGGGAGCCTACGAGCAGTACTTC,many,TRBV3-2,.,TRBJ2-7
CAGAGVSTDTQYF,TGTGCCGGAGCGGGAGTGAGCACAGATACGCAGTATTTT,.,TRBV28,TRBD2,TRBJ2-3
CASSYSNDEKLFF,TGTGCCAGCAGTTACTCAAACGACGAAAAACTGTTTTTT,.,TRBV6-2/TRBV6-3,.,TRBJ1-4
CASSSRGLAERETQYF,TGTGCCAGCAGTTCTCGTGGACTAGCGGAGAGGGAGACCCAGTACTTC,.,TRBV12-3/TRBV12-4,TRBD2,TRBJ2-5
CASSVLADTQYF,TGTGCCAGCAGCGTGTTGGCAGATACGCAGTATTTT,.,TRBV9,.,TRBJ2-3
CASSQFTGNYEQYF,TGTGCCAGCAGCCAATTCACAGGGAACTACGAGCAGTACTTC,many,TRBV14,.,TRBJ2-7
CASSLRGQVFSGNTIYF,TGCGCCAGCAGCCTTAGAGGACAGGTATTCTCTGGAAACACCATATATTTT,.,TRBV4-1,TRBD1,TRBJ1-3
CASSQLDEQYF,TGTGCCAGCAGCCAACTGGACGAGCAGTACTTC,many,TRBV3-1,.,TRBJ2-7
CSVEVSGTARRVGQFF,TGCAGCGTTGAAGTTTCCGGGACAGCCCGTCGAGTGGGACAGTTCTTC,.,TRBV29-1,TRBD1,TRBJ2-1
CASSLTRTSQETQYF,TGTGCCAGCAGCTTAACCAGGACTAGCCAAGAGACCCAGTACTTC,many,TRBV7-3,TRBD2,TRBJ2-5
CASSSQGGGQPQHF,TGTGCCAGCAGTTCACAGGGGGGAGGTCAGCCCCAGCATTTT,.,TRBV6-2/TRBV6-3,TRBD1,TRBJ1-5
CASQEPGTSGYNEQFF,TGTGCCAGCCAAGAACCCGGGACTAGCGGCTACAATGAGCAGTTCTTC,many,TRBV2,TRBD2,TRBJ2-1
CASSPPTEARNTEAFF,TGTGCCAGCTCACCACCCACAGAGGCGCGGAACACTGAAGCTTTCTTT,.,TRBV18,.,TRBJ1-1
CASSDGGAGYGYTF,TGTGCCAGCAGCGACGGGGGCGCAGGCTATGGCTACACCTTC,.,TRBV9,.,TRBJ1-2
CAISAGLAGGEQYF,TGTGCCATCAGCGCGGGACTAGCGGGAGGCGAGCAGTACTTC,once,TRBV10-3,TRBD2,TRBJ2-7
CASSYLRDIQYF,TGTGCCAGCAGTTACCTACGGGACATTCAGTACTTC,.,TRBV6-2/TRBV6-3,.,TRBJ2-4
CATRMGRRNEQFF,TGTGCCACCCGGATGGGCAGACGCAATGAGCAGTTCTTC,.,TRBV7-3,.,TRBJ2-1
CASSHQGGGALYYGYTF,TGCGCCAGCAGCCACCAAGGTGGGGGGGCTCTCTACTATGGCTACACCTTC,.,TRBV4-1,.,TRBJ1-2
CASSPRVGVAKNIQYF,TGTGCCAGCAGCCCACGTGTGGGGGTGGCCAAAAACATTCAGTACTTC,many,TRBV7-9,.,TRBJ2-4
CASSPTVSGTTYNEQFF,TGTGCCAGCTCACCAACAGTTAGCGGGACCACCTACAATGAGCAGTTCTTC,.,TRBV18,TRBD2,TRBJ2-1
CSAPPIAGGEETQYF,TGCAGTGCCCCGCCTATAGCGGGAGGCGAAGAGACCCAGTACTTC,many,TRBV20-1,TRBD2,TRBJ2-5
CSPRHRGGYNSPLHF,TGCAGCCCACGGCACAGGGGGGGTTATAATTCACCCCTCCACTTT,many,TRBV20-1,TRBD1,TRBJ1-6
CAISETTSGWGDEQFF,TGTGCCATCAGTGAGACAACTAGCGGGTGGGGGGATGAGCAGTTCTTC,many,TRBV10-3,TRBD2,TRBJ2-1
CASPPSATGGYYGYTF,TGTGCCAGCCCCCCCTCCGCGACAGGGGGTTACTATGGCTACACCTTC,many,TRBV2,TRBD1,TRBJ1-2
CASTTTGQGAGEQYF,TGTGCCAGCACAACCACGGGACAGGGGGCGGGTGAGCAGTACTTC,many,TRBV28,TRBD1,TRBJ2-7